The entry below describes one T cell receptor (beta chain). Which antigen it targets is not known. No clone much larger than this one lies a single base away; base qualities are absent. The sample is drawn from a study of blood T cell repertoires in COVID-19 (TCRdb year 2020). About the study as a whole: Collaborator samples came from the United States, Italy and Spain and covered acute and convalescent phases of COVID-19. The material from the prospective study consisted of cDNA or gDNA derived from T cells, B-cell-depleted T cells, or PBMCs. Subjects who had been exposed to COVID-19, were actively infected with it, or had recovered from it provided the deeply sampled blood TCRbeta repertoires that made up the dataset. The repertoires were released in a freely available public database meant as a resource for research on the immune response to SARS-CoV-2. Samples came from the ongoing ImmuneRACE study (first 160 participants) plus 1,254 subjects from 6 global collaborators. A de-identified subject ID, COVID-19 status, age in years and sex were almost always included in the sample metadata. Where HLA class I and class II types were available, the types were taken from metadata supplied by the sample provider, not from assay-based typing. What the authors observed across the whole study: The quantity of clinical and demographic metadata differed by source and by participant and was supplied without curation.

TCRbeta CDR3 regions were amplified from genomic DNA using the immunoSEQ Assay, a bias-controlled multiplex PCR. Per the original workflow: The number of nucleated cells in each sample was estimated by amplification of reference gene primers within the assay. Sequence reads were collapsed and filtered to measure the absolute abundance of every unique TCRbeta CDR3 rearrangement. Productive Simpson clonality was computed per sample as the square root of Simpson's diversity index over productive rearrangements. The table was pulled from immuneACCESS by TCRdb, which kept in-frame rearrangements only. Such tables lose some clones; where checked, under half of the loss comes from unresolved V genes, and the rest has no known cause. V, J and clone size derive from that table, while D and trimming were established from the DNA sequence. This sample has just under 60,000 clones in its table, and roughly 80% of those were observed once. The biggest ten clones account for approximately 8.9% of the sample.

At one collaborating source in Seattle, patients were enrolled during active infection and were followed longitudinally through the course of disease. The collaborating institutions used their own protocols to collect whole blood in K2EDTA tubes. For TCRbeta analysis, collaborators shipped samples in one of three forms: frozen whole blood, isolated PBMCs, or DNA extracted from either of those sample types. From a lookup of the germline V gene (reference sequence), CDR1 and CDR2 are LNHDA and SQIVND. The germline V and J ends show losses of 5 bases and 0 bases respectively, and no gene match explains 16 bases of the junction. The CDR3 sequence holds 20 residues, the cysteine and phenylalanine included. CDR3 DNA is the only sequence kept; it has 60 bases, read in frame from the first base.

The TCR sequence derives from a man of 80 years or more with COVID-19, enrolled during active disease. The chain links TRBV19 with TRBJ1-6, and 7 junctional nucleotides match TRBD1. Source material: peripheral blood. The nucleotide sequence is TGTGCCAGTAGTGGGGCGCCGGGACAGCTTCCTAGCTCCTATAATTCACCCCTCCACTTT. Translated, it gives CASSGAPGQLPSSYNSPLHF. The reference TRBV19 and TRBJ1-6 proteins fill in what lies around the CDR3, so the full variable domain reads DGGITQSPKYLFRKEGQNVTLSCEQNLNHDAMYWYRQDPGQGLRLIYYSQIVNDFQKGDIAEGYSVSREKKESFPLTVTSAQKNPTAFYLCASSGAPGQLPSSYNSPLHFGNGTRLTVT.